Below, one T cell receptor beta chain is given with its context. The data originate from a study of blood T cells in healthy people across ages. CDR3 length equals 16 residues. Germline assignment: CDR1 SNHLY and CDR2 FYNNEI. V lost 0 bases, J lost 5 bases, and 5 bases stayed unmatched. It was with a sample-barcoded 5' primer and a J-beta primer mix that a second PCR of roughly 7 to 12 cycles was run. TCRdb fed the 5' RACE reads into MiXCR, producing one record per CDR3 protein. This repertoire shows under 950,000 distinct CDR3 sequences, 20% to 25% found once; its top ten account for around 22%. Material: blood. This chain links TRBV2 with TRBJ2-2, with TRBD2 identical over 8 bases. The receptor's source is a man aged 70 or older in good health. The CDR3 DNA reads TGTGCCAGCAGTGAAGCGCGGAGCGGGAGAACCGGGGAGCTGTTTTTT. It is translated as CASSEARSGRTGELFF.